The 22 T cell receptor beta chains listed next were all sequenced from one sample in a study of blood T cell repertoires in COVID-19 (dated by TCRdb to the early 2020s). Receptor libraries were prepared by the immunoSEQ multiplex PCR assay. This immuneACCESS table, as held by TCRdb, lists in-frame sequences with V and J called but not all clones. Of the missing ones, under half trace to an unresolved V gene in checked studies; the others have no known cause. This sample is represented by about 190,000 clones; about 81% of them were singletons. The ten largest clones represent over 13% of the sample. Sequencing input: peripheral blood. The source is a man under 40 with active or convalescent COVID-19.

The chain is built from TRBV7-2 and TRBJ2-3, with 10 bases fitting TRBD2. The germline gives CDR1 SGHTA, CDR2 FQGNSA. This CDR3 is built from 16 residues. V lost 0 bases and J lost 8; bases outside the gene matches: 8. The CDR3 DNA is TGTGCCAGCAGCTTAGCGCCGGCTAGCGGGAGTGGTACGCAGTATTTT. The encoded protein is CASSLAPASGSGTQYF.

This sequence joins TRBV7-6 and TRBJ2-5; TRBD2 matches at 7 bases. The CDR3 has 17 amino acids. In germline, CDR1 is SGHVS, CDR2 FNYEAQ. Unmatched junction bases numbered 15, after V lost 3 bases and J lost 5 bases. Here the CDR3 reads CASSFDWSGEGRETQYF. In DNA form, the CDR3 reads TGTGCCAGCAGCTTTGATTGGTCTGGGGAGGGCCGGGAGACCCAGTACTTC.

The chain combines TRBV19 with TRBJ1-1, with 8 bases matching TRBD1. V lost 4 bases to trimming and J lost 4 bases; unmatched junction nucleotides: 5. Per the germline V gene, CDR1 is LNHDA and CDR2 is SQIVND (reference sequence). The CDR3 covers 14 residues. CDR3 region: CASSNTGGSTEAFF. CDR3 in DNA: TGTGCCAGTAGTAATACAGGGGGAAGCACTGAAGCTTTCTTT.

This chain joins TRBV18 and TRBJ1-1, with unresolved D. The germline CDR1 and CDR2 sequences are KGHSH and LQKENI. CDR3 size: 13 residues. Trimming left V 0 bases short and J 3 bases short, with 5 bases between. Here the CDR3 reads CASSPPGDTEAFF. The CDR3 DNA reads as TGTGCCAGCTCACCACCCGGGGACACTGAAGCTTTCTTT.

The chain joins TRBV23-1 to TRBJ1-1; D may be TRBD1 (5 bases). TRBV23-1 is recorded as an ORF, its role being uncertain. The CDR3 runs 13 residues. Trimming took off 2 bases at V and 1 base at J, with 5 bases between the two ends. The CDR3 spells CASSQQGNTEAFF. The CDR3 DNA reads TGCGCCAGCAGTCAACAGGGGAACACTGAAGCTTTCTTT.

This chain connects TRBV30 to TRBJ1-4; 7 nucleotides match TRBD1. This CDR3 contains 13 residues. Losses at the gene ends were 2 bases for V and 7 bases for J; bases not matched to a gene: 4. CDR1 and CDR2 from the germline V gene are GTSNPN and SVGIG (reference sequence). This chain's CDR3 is CAWSNTGAEKLFF. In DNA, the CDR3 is TGTGCCTGGAGTAACACAGGGGCTGAAAAACTGTTTTTT.

The CDR3, as DNA: TGCGCCAGCAGCCATTCAATCGGCGGGGGGTTGACAGATACGCAGTATTTT. Protein product: CASSHSIGGGLTDTQYF. The chain recombines TRBV4-1 with TRBJ2-3; 8 positions match TRBD2. J lost 3 bases, V lost 3 bases, and 11 bases had no gene match. The CDR3 is 17 residues long. The germline gives CDR1 MGHRA, CDR2 YSYEKL.

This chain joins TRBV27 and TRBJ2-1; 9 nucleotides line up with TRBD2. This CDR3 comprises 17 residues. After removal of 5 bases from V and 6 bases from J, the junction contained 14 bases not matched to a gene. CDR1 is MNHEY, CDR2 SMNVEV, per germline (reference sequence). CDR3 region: CASSHPLGSGRGNEQFF. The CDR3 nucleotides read TGTGCCAGCAGTCATCCCCTCGGTAGCGGGAGAGGCAATGAGCAGTTCTTC.

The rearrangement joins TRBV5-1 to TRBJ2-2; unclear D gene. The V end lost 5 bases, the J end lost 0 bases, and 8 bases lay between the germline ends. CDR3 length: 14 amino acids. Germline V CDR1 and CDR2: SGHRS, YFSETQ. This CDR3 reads CASRIGANTGELFF. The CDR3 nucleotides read TGCGCCAGCAGAATAGGAGCGAACACCGGGGAGCTGTTTTTT.

Here the CDR3 reads CASSDRGGVYNEQFF. The DNA of the CDR3 is TGTGCCAGCAGTGACCGAGGCGGGGTCTACAATGAGCAGTTCTTC. The chain carries TRBV6-4 and TRBJ2-1; a possible D gene is TRBD2 (6 bases). Per germline, CDR1 MRHNA and CDR2 SNTAGT. The CDR3 is made up of 15 amino acids. The ends were cut back, 2 bases at V and 3 bases at J, with 11 bases in the middle.

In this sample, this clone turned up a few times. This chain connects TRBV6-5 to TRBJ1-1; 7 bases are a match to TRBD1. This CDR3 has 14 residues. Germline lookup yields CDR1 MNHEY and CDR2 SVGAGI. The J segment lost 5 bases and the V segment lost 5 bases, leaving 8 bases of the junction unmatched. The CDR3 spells CASSQTRQGTEAFF. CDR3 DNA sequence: TGTGCCAGCAGTCAAACCAGACAGGGTACTGAAGCTTTCTTT.

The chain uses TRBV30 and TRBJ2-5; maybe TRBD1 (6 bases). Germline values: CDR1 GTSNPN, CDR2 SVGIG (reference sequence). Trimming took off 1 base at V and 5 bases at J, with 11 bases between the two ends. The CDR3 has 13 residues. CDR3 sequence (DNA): TGTGCCTGGAGTGGACAGGCTCCGGAGACCCAGTACTTC. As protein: CAWSGQAPETQYF.

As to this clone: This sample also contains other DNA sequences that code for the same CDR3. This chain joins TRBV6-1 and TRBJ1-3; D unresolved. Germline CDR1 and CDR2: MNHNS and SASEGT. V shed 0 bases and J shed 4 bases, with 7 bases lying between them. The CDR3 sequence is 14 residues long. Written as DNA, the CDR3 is TGTGCCAGCAGTGAAGCTGGGCTCGGAAACACCATATATTTT. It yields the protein CASSEAGLGNTIYF.

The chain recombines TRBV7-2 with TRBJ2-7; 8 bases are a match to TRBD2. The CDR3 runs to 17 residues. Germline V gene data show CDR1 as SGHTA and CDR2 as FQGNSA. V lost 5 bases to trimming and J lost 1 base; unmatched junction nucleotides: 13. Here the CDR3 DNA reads TGTGCCAGCAGCCCCGATCGTTTTAGCGGGGCTTCCTACGAGCAGTACTTC. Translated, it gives CASSPDRFSGASYEQYF.

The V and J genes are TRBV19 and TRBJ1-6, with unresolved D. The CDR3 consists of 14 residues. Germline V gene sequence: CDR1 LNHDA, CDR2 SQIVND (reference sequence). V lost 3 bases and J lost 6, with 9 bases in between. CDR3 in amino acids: CASSMIQINSPLHF. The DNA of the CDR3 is TGTGCCAGTAGTATGATCCAGATTAATTCACCCCTCCACTTT.

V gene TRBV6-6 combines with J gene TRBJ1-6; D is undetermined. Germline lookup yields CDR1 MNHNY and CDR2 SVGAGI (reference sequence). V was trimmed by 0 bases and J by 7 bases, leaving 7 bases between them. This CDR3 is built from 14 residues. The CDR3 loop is CASSYSEGNSPLHF. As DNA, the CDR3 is TGTGCCAGCAGTTACTCGGAGGGAAATTCACCCCTCCACTTT.

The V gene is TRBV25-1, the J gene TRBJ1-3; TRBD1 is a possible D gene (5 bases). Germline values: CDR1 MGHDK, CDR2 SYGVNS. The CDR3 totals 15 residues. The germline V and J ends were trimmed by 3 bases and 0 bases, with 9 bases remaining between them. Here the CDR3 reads CASSEFRASGNTIYF. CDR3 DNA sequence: TGTGCCAGCAGTGAGTTCAGGGCCTCTGGAAACACCATATATTTT.

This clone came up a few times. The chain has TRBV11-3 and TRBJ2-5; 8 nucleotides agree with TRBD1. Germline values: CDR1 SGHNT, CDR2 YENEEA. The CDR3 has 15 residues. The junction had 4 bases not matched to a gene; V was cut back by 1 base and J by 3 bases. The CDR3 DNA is TGTGCCAGCAGCTTAGTAGGACAGGGAAAAGAGACCCAGTACTTC. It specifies CASSLVGQGKETQYF.

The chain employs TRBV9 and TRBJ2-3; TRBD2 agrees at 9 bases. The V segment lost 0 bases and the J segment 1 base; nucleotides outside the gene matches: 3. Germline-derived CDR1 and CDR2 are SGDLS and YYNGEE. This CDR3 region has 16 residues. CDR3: CASSVEAGGGTDTQYF. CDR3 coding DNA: TGTGCCAGCAGCGTAGAGGCGGGGGGGGGCACAGATACGCAGTATTTT.

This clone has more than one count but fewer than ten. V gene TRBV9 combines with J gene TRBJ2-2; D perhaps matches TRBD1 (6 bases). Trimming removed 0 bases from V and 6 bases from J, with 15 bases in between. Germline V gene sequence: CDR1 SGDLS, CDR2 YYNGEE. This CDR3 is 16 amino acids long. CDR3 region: CASSVGGAGVPGELFF. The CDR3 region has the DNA TGTGCCAGCAGCGTAGGAGGGGCAGGGGTCCCCGGGGAGCTGTTTTTT. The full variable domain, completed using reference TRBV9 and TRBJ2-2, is DSGVTQTPKHLITATGQRVTLRCSPRSGDLSVYWYQQSLDQGLQFLIQYYNGEERAKGNILERFSAQQFPDLHSELNLSSLELGDSALYFCASSVGGAGVPGELFFGEGSRLTVL.

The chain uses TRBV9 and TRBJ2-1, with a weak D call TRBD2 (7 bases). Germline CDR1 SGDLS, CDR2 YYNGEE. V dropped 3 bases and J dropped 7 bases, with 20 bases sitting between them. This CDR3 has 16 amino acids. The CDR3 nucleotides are TGTGCCAGCAGCGCACCGAGGGGGGGGCGACGGAATGAGCAGTTCTTC. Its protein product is CASSAPRGGRRNEQFF.

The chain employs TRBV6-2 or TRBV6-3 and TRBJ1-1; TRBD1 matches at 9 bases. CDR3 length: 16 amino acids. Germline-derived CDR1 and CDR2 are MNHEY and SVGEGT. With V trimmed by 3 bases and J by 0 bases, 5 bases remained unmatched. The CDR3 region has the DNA TGTGCCAGCAGTTATGGACAGGGGATCTTGAACACTGAAGCTTTCTTT. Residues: CASSYGQGILNTEAFF.